This passage covers 32 T cell receptor beta chains from one sample sequenced in a study of early T cells in non-severe SARS-CoV-2 infection. Each CDR3 protein gets one entry after TCRdb re-called the 5' RACE reads with MiXCR. The sample records roughly 51,000 distinct CDR3 sequences, about 7.8% being singletons. Source material: whole blood. All receptors derive from an adult who was a healthcare worker with PCR-confirmed SARS-CoV-2 infection or an uninfected control (not recorded which).

This clonotype was observed many times. The rearrangement links TRBV13 to TRBJ2-7, with D possibly matching TRBD1 (5 bases). Germline CDR1 and CDR2: PRHDT and FYEKMQ (reference sequence). The germline V and J ends were trimmed by 3 bases and 3 bases, with 12 bases remaining between them. The CDR3 is 14 amino acids. CDR3 protein: CASSFQGSNYEQYF. Written as DNA, the CDR3 is TGTGCCAGCAGCTTTCAGGGTAGTAACTACGAGCAGTACTTC.

This clonotype was recorded at least ten times. This chain joins TRBV20-1 and TRBJ1-1; weak D call: TRBD1 (6 bases). V dropped 5 bases and J dropped 7 bases, with 26 bases sitting between them. CDR1 is DFQATT, CDR2 SNEGSKA, per germline (reference sequence). CDR3 length equals 16 residues. The CDR3 reads CSAPDPTQGLMGEAFF. CDR3 DNA: TGCAGTGCTCCCGACCCGACACAGGGACTAATGGGTGAAGCTTTCTTT.

This clonotype was seen ten or more times. J is TRBJ1-4 and V is TRBV20-1; D gene ambiguous. The CDR3 covers 12 residues. Germline loops: CDR1 DFQATT, CDR2 SNEGSKA (reference sequence). Trimming took 5 bases from V and 8 from J, leaving 12 bases between them. CDR3 in DNA: TGCAGTGCTCCGCTGATAGGGGAAAAACTGTTTTTT. As protein: CSAPLIGEKLFF.

This clonotype appeared many times. The chain is built from TRBV18 and TRBJ1-4; possibly TRBD1 for D (5 bases). This CDR3 has 14 residues. Germline loops: CDR1 KGHSH, CDR2 LQKENI. Trimming removed 1 base from V and 8 bases from J, with 11 bases in between. CDR3: CASSPRQTEEKLFF. CDR3 DNA: TGTGCCAGCTCACCACGACAGACGGAGGAAAAACTGTTTTTT.

This clonotype showed up many times. V is TRBV29-1 and J is TRBJ2-1, with D unresolved. Trimming shortened V by 1 base and J by 4 bases, and 14 bases separated the two germline ends. The CDR3 runs to 15 residues. Germline V CDR1 and CDR2: SQVTM, ANQGSEA. The CDR3 here is CSVEVTGLRYNEQFF. The CDR3 DNA sequence: TGCAGCGTTGAAGTGACGGGTTTACGTTACAATGAGCAGTTCTTC.

This clonotype was observed many times. The chain uses TRBV6-1 and TRBJ1-2, with a weak D call TRBD1 (6 bases). CDR1 MNHNS and CDR2 SASEGT come from the germline V gene. The CDR3 covers 17 residues. The V end was cut by 5 bases, the J end by 0 bases, with 19 bases between. CDR3 sequence (DNA): TGTGCCAGCAGTAAAATTTTCGGACAGCTCGCTAACTATGGCTACACCTTC. As protein: CASSKIFGQLANYGYTF.

This clonotype was detected many times. This chain joins TRBV28 and TRBJ1-2; 7 bases fit TRBD1. V gave up 6 bases and J gave up 5 bases; unmatched junction bases: 9. There are 14 residues in the CDR3. Germline lookup yields CDR1 MDHEN and CDR2 SYDVKM. The CDR3 loop reads CASSPGTDVYGYTF. CDR3 DNA sequence: TGTGCCAGCAGCCCCGGGACAGATGTATATGGCTACACCTTC.

This chain connects TRBV5-1 to TRBJ2-6; a weak D match, TRBD1 (6 bases). Germline-derived CDR1 and CDR2 are SGHRS and YFSETQ. The ends were cut back, 3 bases at V and 0 bases at J, with 10 bases in the middle. The CDR3 spans 16 residues. In DNA, the CDR3 is TGCGCCAGCAGCTCTAAGACAGGCTCTGGGGCCAACGTCCTGACTTTC. This gives the protein CASSSKTGSGANVLTF.

This clonotype was counted many times. This chain connects TRBV4-1 to TRBJ2-5; D gene unclear. This CDR3 spans 13 amino acids. The germline gives CDR1 MGHRA, CDR2 YSYEKL. Deletions cut 2 bases from V and 3 bases from J, with 7 bases between. The CDR3 spells CASSQTDKETQYF. The DNA of the CDR3 is TGCGCCAGCAGCCAAACTGATAAAGAGACCCAGTACTTC.

The CDR3 DNA sequence: TGTGCCAGCAGTATCGCCCTCAGGGGACTGAACACCGGGGAGCTGTTTTTT. It yields the protein CASSIALRGLNTGELFF. The rearrangement uses TRBV12-3 or TRBV12-4 and TRBJ2-2; D tentatively reads TRBD1 or TRBD2 (6 bases each). The CDR3 is 17 amino acids. The V end lost 5 bases, the J end lost 1 base, and 17 bases lay between the germline ends.

J is TRBJ1-6 and V is TRBV6-2 or TRBV6-3; D remains unclear. The V gene's germline CDR1 is MNHEY and CDR2 SVGEGT. This CDR3 has 14 residues. Trimming took off 7 bases at V and 9 bases at J, with 16 bases between the two ends. The CDR3 region is CASIGDRAPSPLHF. CDR3 nucleotides: TGTGCCAGCATCGGGGATCGGGCGCCTTCACCCCTCCACTTT.

This chain connects TRBV6-6 to TRBJ1-3; 9 nucleotides line up with TRBD1. The germline CDR1 and CDR2 sequences are MNHNY and SVGAGI (reference sequence). V shed 8 bases, J shed 0 bases, and the junction held 2 bases outside the gene matches. CDR3 size: 14 residues. In DNA form, the CDR3 reads TGTGCCAGCGGGACAGGGAGCTCTGGAAACACCATATATTTT. It yields the protein CASGTGSSGNTIYF.

This clonotype was recorded at least ten times. The chain combines TRBV5-6 with TRBJ1-1, with 8 positions matching TRBD1. In germline, CDR1 is SGHDT, CDR2 YYEEEE. V lost 2 bases, J lost 5 bases, and 2 bases stayed unmatched. The CDR3 is 13 amino acids. This chain's CDR3 is CASSLQGVTEAFF. Written as DNA, the CDR3 is TGTGCCAGCAGCTTACAGGGGGTGACTGAAGCTTTCTTT.

This chain joins TRBV12-3 or TRBV12-4 and TRBJ1-5; TRBD1 is a possible D gene (5 bases). The CDR3 is made up of 15 amino acids. The V end was cut by 4 bases, the J end by 1 base, with 11 bases between. CDR3 sequence: CASSWGRSSNQPQHF. As DNA, the CDR3 is TGTGCCAGCAGTTGGGGCAGGTCGAGCAATCAGCCCCAGCATTTT.

This clonotype has only a few counts. This chain links TRBV11-2 with TRBJ2-5, with 8 bases aligning to TRBD1. Germline V lookup: CDR1 SGHAT, CDR2 FQNNGV. The V and J ends lost 8 bases and 0 bases, in that order; junction bases with no gene match: 8. The CDR3 loop spans 15 amino acids. The CDR3 protein is CASAERQGNQETQYF. CDR3 in DNA: TGTGCCAGCGCCGAGAGACAGGGGAACCAAGAGACCCAGTACTTC.

Many counts were recorded for this clonotype. The chain employs TRBV10-3 and TRBJ1-1; D unclear. Germline-derived CDR1 and CDR2 are ENHRY and SYGVKD. This CDR3 has 16 amino acids. V was cut by 0 bases and J by 0 bases, with 11 bases left in between. The CDR3 sequence: CAISESTYVMNTEAFF. The CDR3 coding sequence is TGTGCCATCAGTGAGTCGACGTATGTTATGAACACTGAAGCTTTCTTT.

The CDR3 DNA is TGCAGTGCTAGAGGCCAGGGGGGCCAAGGCTACACCTTC. This gives the protein CSARGQGGQGYTF. This sequence joins TRBV20-1 and TRBJ1-2; 7 bases match TRBD1. The junction had 7 bases not matched to a gene; V was cut back by 1 base and J by 8 bases. The CDR3 spans 13 residues. CDR1 and CDR2 (germline): DFQATT, SNEGSKA (reference sequence).

This clonotype has ten or more counts. The chain carries TRBV5-1 and TRBJ2-2; D ambiguous. This CDR3 contains 15 residues. Germline V gene data show CDR1 as SGHRS and CDR2 as YFSETQ. Trimming left V 4 bases short and J 3 bases short, with 13 bases between. The CDR3: CASSHSTSDTGELFF. The CDR3 region has the DNA TGCGCCAGCAGCCACAGCACATCCGACACCGGGGAGCTGTTTTTT.

This clonotype was seen at least ten times. J is TRBJ2-2 and V is TRBV12-3 or TRBV12-4; perhaps TRBD2 as D (6 bases). CDR3 size: 16 residues. V dropped 2 bases and J dropped 6 bases, with 16 bases sitting between them. CDR3 sequence reads: CASSLSPGVIAGELFF. Here the CDR3 DNA reads TGTGCCAGCAGTTTATCCCCGGGGGTCATCGCCGGGGAGCTGTTTTTT.

In its sample, this clonotype was seen a few times. The chain combines TRBV11-2 with TRBJ2-7; 7 nucleotides line up with TRBD1. CDR1 and CDR2 from the germline V gene are SGHAT and FQNNGV. With V trimmed by 5 bases and J by 3 bases, 4 bases remained unmatched. The CDR3 covers 13 residues. Here the CDR3 DNA reads TGTGCCAGCAGCCCGGACAGGATCTACGAGCAGTACTTC. This codes for CASSPDRIYEQYF.

This clonotype was detected ten times or more. V and J are TRBV3-1 and TRBJ2-2; 8 bases map to TRBD1. The trim removed 2 bases at V and 6 bases at J, leaving 8 bases unmatched. Germline CDR1 and CDR2: LGHDT and YNNKEL (reference sequence). The CDR3 length is 16 residues. This CDR3 is CASSQKDRVNAGELFF. CDR3 coding DNA: TGTGCCAGCAGCCAAAAGGACAGGGTCAACGCCGGGGAGCTGTTTTTT.

The V gene is TRBV5-4, the J gene TRBJ2-7; D is perhaps TRBD1 (5 bases). The CDR3 has 13 amino acids. V dropped 1 base and J dropped 0 bases, with 5 bases sitting between them. CDR1 and CDR2 from the germline V gene are SGHNT and YYREEE (reference sequence). The CDR3 loop is CASSLQGSYEQYF. The CDR3 region has the DNA TGTGCCAGCAGCTTGCAGGGCTCCTACGAGCAGTACTTC. Full variable domain (outside the CDR3, taken from reference TRBV5-4 and TRBJ2-7): ETGVTQSPTHLIKTRGQQVTLRCSSQSGHNTVSWYQQALGQGPQFIFQYYREEENGRGNFPPRFSGLQFPNYSSELNVNALELDDSALYLCASSLQGSYEQYFGPGTRLTVT.

This clonotype was detected ten times or more. The V call is TRBV20-1, the J call TRBJ1-5; 8 nucleotides match TRBD1. The CDR3 runs to 14 residues. CDR1 is DFQATT and CDR2 is SNEGSKA in the germline V gene (reference sequence). V was clipped by 3 bases and J by 6 bases; unmatched bases: 7. The CDR3: CSASRQGAGQPQHF. The CDR3 DNA reads TGCAGTGCTAGTCGTCAGGGGGCGGGTCAGCCCCAGCATTTT.

Only a few counts were recorded for this clonotype. This chain uses TRBV12-3 or TRBV12-4 with TRBJ2-7; 10 positions agree with TRBD2. The CDR3 runs to 11 residues. Trimming at V came to 4 bases and at J to 12 bases, leaving 3 bases not matched to a gene. CDR3 DNA sequence: TGTGCCAGCAGTTCCGGGACTAGCGCGTACTTC. Protein product: CASSSGTSAYF.

This clonotype was seen ten or more times. The chain links TRBV6-6 to TRBJ1-2, with 12 positions matching TRBD1. Germline CDR1 MNHNY, CDR2 SVGAGI (reference sequence). The CDR3 loop spans 19 amino acids. Trimming took 0 bases from V and 6 from J; bases not matched to a gene: 14. The CDR3 loop reads CASSYSSRDRGRRENGYTF. CDR3 sequence (DNA): TGTGCCAGCAGTTACTCCAGCCGGGACAGGGGGCGCCGAGAGAATGGCTACACCTTC.

This clonotype was counted many times. The chain links TRBV5-1 to TRBJ2-3, with a tentative D call TRBD1 (5 bases). V lost 3 bases and J 3 bases, leaving 14 bases between the germline ends. Per germline, CDR1 SGHRS and CDR2 YFSETQ. This CDR3 comprises 15 residues. The CDR3 nucleotides are TGCGCCAGCAGCTCACAGGCACTGGGGACAGATACGCAGTATTTT. Encoded protein: CASSSQALGTDTQYF.

CDR3 sequence reads: CASSRQGFEQYF. In nucleotides, the CDR3 is TGTGCCAGCAGCCGACAGGGTTTCGAGCAGTACTTC. The V gene is TRBV3-1, the J gene TRBJ2-7, with 7 bases fitting TRBD1. The CDR3 spans 12 residues. V gave up 4 bases and J gave up 6 bases; unmatched junction bases: 3. Germline CDR1 and CDR2: LGHDT and YNNKEL (reference sequence).

This clonotype was seen at least ten times. The chain is built from TRBV12-3 or TRBV12-4 and TRBJ1-4, with D tentatively TRBD1 (6 bases). The CDR3 totals 13 residues. V lost 8 bases to trimming and J lost 6 bases, with 13 bases between them. The CDR3 loop reads CASATGWDEKLFF. The CDR3 nucleotides read TGTGCCAGCGCTACAGGGTGGGATGAAAAACTGTTTTTT.

This clonotype was picked up many times. The chain links TRBV12-3 or TRBV12-4 to TRBJ2-5, with D uncertain. Trimming pared 6 bases from V and 1 base from J, leaving 3 bases between. The CDR3 is 11 amino acids. The CDR3 here is CASSSQETQYF. DNA of the CDR3: TGTGCCAGCAGCAGCCAAGAGACCCAGTACTTC.

This clonotype came up a few times. This sequence joins TRBV7-2 and TRBJ2-1; maybe TRBD2 (6 bases). V lost 2 bases to trimming and J lost 0 bases, with 8 bases between them. Per the germline V gene, CDR1 is SGHTA and CDR2 is FQGNSA. CDR3 length: 15 amino acids. CDR3 residues: CASSLIAASYNEQFF. Written as DNA, the CDR3 is TGTGCCAGCAGCTTAATAGCGGCCTCCTACAATGAGCAGTTCTTC.

In this sample, this clonotype turned up many times. The chain combines TRBV7-9 with TRBJ1-6, with D possibly TRBD1 on 5 matching bases. Germline-derived CDR1 and CDR2 are SEHNR and FQNEAQ (reference sequence). The CDR3 covers 15 residues. The V and J ends lost 5 bases and 3 bases respectively, with 11 bases between them. The CDR3 here is CASSVEGLYNSPLHF. The CDR3 DNA reads TGTGCCAGCAGCGTAGAGGGACTCTATAATTCACCCCTCCACTTT.

In its sample, this clonotype was seen many times. The chain combines TRBV19 with TRBJ2-5; either TRBD1 or TRBD2 may fit D (5 bases each). This CDR3 region has 14 residues. The V gene lost 4 bases and the J gene lost 6 bases, with 15 bases spanning the gap. CDR1 LNHDA and CDR2 SQIVND come from the germline V gene (reference sequence). The CDR3 DNA sequence: TGTGCCAGTAGTACGAGAGGGGAACGGAAGACCCAGTACTTC. Protein sequence: CASSTRGERKTQYF.